The T cell receptor (beta chain) described here comes from a study of CD8+CD57+ T cells in acquired aplastic anemia. Study in general: For CD4+ cells, healthy donors had an average of roughly 11 million reads. Study results and caveats: The study identified under 30 CD8+ CDR3 sequences shared by patients and controls. The CD8+ Simpson's diversity of patients and controls was not significantly different.

The CDR3 is 12 amino acids. The germline CDR1 and CDR2 sequences are SGHNT and YYREEE (reference sequence). V gave up 0 bases and J gave up 2 bases, with 3 bases separating them. The template used for profiling TCR beta VDJ and CDR3 was genomic DNA. TCRdb passed the reads through MiXCR, listing each CDR3 protein once. Here the sample spans about 210,000 distinct CDR3 sequences, 61% being singletons. This clonotype was observed a handful of times. What it binds is unknown. This TCR was sampled from a human donor in good health. The genes are TRBV5-4 and TRBJ2-7; D remains ambiguous. Sequencing used sorted CD4+, CD8+, or CD8+CD57+ T cells (not recorded which) from PBMCs. The CDR3 DNA is TGTGCCAGCAGCTTGGATGCCTACGAGCAGTACTTC. As protein: CASSLDAYEQYF.